This TCR beta chain was sequenced during a study of blood T cells in healthy people across ages. About this clonotype itself: The target antigen is unknown.

Overall study findings and caveats: Higher diversity, along with more naive CD4+ cells, distinguished long-lived donors from aged donors. Naive T cell percentage showed a strong correlation with the diversity of TCR beta. Changes in expanded clonotypes were possibly confounded, as the CMV status of donors was unknown.

A sample-barcoded 5' primer and a J-beta primer mix were used in a second PCR of about 7 to 11 cycles. TCRdb passed the 5' RACE reads through MiXCR, listing each CDR3 protein once. This table has around 500,000 distinct CDR3 sequences, under 55% appearing once. With 5 bases removed from V and 6 bases from J, the gap between germline ends came to 13 bases. Germline V gene lookup returns CDR1 SQVTM and CDR2 ANQGSEA. This CDR3 has 12 amino acids. The chain carries TRBV29-1 and TRBJ1-2; a possible D gene is TRBD1 (5 bases). The source is a man older than 75 in good health. Sequencing used blood. CDR3 sequence: CSVYGTEDGYTF. The CDR3 DNA reads TGCAGCGTTTACGGGACCGAGGATGGCTACACCTTC.